A single sample is the source of the 8 T cell receptor beta chains below, sequenced in a study of shared clonotypes between healthy human individuals. Using immunoSEQ multiplex PCR, the repertoire was profiled, and TCRdb retains in-frame clones only, with some absent. This sample yields a few million clones, of which more than 90% are seen a single time; around 0.14% belongs to the top ten. The sequenced sample consisted of naive CD4+ T cells sorted from blood. Sample subset: CD45RA+ positively selected. The receptor source for this set is a man aged 18 to 29 in good health.

The gene calls are TRBV30 and TRBJ1-4, with D hard to call. Looked up from germline, CDR1 is GTSNPN and CDR2 is SVGIG (reference sequence). Deletions cut 4 bases from V and 4 bases from J, with 10 bases between. The CDR3 spans 13 residues. CDR3 sequence (DNA): TGTGCCTGGACTCAACAGATTAATGAAAAACTGTTTTTT. It specifies CAWTQQINEKLFF.

Regarding this clone: In the same sample, other DNA sequences code for this CDR3. CDR3 DNA sequence: TGTGCCAGCAGCCCTGACAGCAATCAGCCCCAGCATTTT. Residues: CASSPDSNQPQHF. The J gene is TRBJ1-5, the V gene TRBV11-2; D call uncertain. The CDR3 is 13 amino acids. From germline, CDR1 is SGHAT and CDR2 FQNNGV. V was shortened by 5 bases and J by 1 base, with 6 bases between the two germline ends.

The V call is TRBV4-3, the J call TRBJ1-4; 8 nucleotides line up with TRBD1. Trimming at V came to 1 base and at J to 5 bases, leaving 6 bases not matched to a gene. This CDR3 region has 16 residues. Per germline, CDR1 LGHNA and CDR2 YSLEER. CDR3 nucleotide sequence: TGCGCCAGCAGCCAAGGTGGGGACAGGCAGAATGAAAAACTGTTTTTT. It codes for CASSQGGDRQNEKLFF.

The V gene is TRBV28, the J gene TRBJ2-7, with 8 bases aligning to TRBD2. Germline values: CDR1 MDHEN, CDR2 SYDVKM. The junction had 13 bases not matched to a gene; V was cut back by 6 bases and J by 3 bases. The CDR3 spans 16 residues. CDR3 sequence: CASSGRGSGDFYEQYF. The CDR3 nucleotides are TGTGCCAGCAGCGGGAGGGGTAGCGGGGATTTCTACGAGCAGTACTTC. The complete variable domain, with remaining parts taken from reference TRBV28 and TRBJ2-7, reads DVKVTQSSRYLVKRTGEKVFLECVQDMDHENMFWYRQDPGLGLRLIYFSYDVKMKEKGDIPEGYSVSREKKERFSLILESASTNQTSMYLCASSGRGSGDFYEQYFGPGTRLTVT.

The genes are TRBV10-3 and TRBJ2-7; 7 nucleotides agree with TRBD2. Germline CDR1 ENHRY, CDR2 SYGVKD. V shed 4 bases, J shed 6 bases, and the junction held 9 bases outside the gene matches. The CDR3 extends over 14 amino acids. The CDR3 protein is CAISAPGGESEQYF. The CDR3, as DNA: TGTGCCATCAGTGCACCGGGAGGCGAATCCGAGCAGTACTTC.

The chain joins TRBV27 to TRBJ1-3, with 8 bases fitting TRBD1. This CDR3 contains 16 residues. Germline CDR1 is MNHEY and CDR2 is SMNVEV (reference sequence). V trimming: 6 bases; J trimming: 3 bases; junction bases outside the gene matches: 10. CDR3 sequence: CASSQGARAGGNTIYF. DNA of the CDR3: TGTGCCAGCAGCCAGGGGGCTAGAGCGGGTGGAAACACCATATATTTT.

The chain recombines TRBV6-4 with TRBJ2-7, with a tentative D call TRBD1 (5 bases). Germline CDR1 MRHNA, CDR2 SNTAGT. V was trimmed by 3 bases and J by 4 bases, leaving 13 bases between them. The CDR3 is made up of 14 amino acids. The CDR3 is CASSEVRGLYEQYF. In nucleotides, the CDR3 is TGTGCCAGCAGTGAAGTAAGGGGCCTATACGAGCAGTACTTC.

This chain uses TRBV5-5 with TRBJ1-2, with D perhaps matching TRBD1 (6 bases). This CDR3 is built from 15 residues. Germline lookup yields CDR1 SGHKS and CDR2 YYEKEE (reference sequence). V was cut by 3 bases and J by 2 bases, with 14 bases left in between. CDR3 in DNA: TGTGCCAGCAGCTCAACAGGGAATTACAACTATGGCTACACCTTC. This gives the protein CASSSTGNYNYGYTF.